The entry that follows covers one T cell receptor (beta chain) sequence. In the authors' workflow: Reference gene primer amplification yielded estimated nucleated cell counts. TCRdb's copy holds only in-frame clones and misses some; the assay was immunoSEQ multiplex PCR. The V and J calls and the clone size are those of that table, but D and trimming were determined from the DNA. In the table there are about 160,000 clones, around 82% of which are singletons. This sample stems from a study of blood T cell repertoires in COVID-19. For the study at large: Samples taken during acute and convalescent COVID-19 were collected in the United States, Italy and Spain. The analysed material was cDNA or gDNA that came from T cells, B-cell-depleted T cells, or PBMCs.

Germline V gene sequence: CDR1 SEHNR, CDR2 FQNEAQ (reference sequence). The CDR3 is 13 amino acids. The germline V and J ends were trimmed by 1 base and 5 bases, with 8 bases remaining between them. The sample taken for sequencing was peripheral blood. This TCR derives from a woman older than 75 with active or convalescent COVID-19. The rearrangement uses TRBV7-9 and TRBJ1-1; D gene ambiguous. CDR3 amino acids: CASSLGARTEAFF. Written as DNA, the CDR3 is TGTGCCAGCAGCTTAGGGGCACGGACTGAAGCTTTCTTT.